The text below deals with one TCR beta chain. Its antigen is not known. This entry belongs to a study of blood T cells in healthy people across ages. Study-wide results and caveats: With donor CMV status unknown, expanded clonotype changes were possibly confounded.

Per germline, CDR1 DFQATT and CDR2 SNEGSKA (reference sequence). This CDR3 contains 16 residues. Trimming removed 4 bases at V and 11 bases at J, with 29 bases between. The authors ran a second PCR of roughly 7 to 11 cycles using a sample-barcoded 5' primer and a J-beta primer mix. From the 5' RACE reads, TCRdb called clonotypes with MiXCR, one entry per CDR3 protein. The table has 2 million or so distinct CDR3 sequences, around half seen once. Caucasian, healthy and from Russia, the donors were aged between about 6 and 90. The clonotype comes from a woman in her 40s in good health. V usage is TRBV20-1 and J usage is TRBJ2-5, with D perhaps TRBD1 (5 bases). The sequenced material came from blood. CDR3 loop: CSATLNRNEAYNEQYF. The CDR3 DNA reads TGCAGTGCTACCCTGAACAGGAATGAGGCCTACAATGAGCAGTACTTC.